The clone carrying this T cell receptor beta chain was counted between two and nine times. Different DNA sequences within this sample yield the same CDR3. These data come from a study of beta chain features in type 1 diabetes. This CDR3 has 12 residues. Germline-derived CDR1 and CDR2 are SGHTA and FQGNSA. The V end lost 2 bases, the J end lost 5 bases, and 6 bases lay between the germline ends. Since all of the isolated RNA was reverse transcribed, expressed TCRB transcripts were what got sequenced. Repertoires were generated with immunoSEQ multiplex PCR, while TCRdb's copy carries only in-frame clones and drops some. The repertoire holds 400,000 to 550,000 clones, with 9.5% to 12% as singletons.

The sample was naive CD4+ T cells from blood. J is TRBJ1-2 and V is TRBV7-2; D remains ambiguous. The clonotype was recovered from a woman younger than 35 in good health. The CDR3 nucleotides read TGTGCCAGCAGCTTATTCCGATATGGCTACACCTTC. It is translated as CASSLFRYGYTF.